The T cell receptor (beta chain) under discussion was sequenced for a study of T cell responses to AZD1222 COVID-19 vaccine (dated by TCRdb to the early 2020s). For the study in its entirety: AZD1222 recipients with second doses at about 4 weeks or about 12 weeks were pooled, because spike-specific TCR depth and breadth did not differ between schedules. TCR sequencing covered roughly 230 trial participants: 200 to 220 given two doses of AZD1222 and approximately 26 given two doses of MenACWY control vaccine. Trial participants were enrolled by age into subgroups of 18-55, 56-69 and 70-plus years, and 148, 28 and 57 TCR-sequenced participants, respectively, were included in these subgroups.

Taken from cysteine to phenylalanine, the CDR3 has 14 residues. Only the CDR3 DNA stays, 42 bases, in frame from base 1. The junction shows trimming of 1 base on V and 10 bases on J, plus 11 bases between the germline ends. In the germline V gene (reference sequence), CDR1 corresponds to SGHAT and CDR2 to FQDESV. Worth noting for this clone: There is no known antigen for this receptor. No much larger clonotype is one base removed from it; base qualities were not supplied.

The CDR3 regions of human TCRbeta chains were subjected to immunosequencing. Turning to the authors' computational methods: Repertoire TCRs were matched against a reference library of SARS-CoV-2-specific TCRs generated with the MIRA antigen-specificity platform. Breadth was defined as the fraction of unique TCRs that were SARS-CoV-2-associated. Depth was defined as the fraction of total T cells that were SARS-CoV-2-associated. Using the MIRA data, every spike-specific TCR was mapped to the spike region that the TCR reacted to and assigned to either a CD4 or a CD8 class. Log10-transformed breadth and depth values were compared by one-way ANOVA with Sidak's multiple comparisons tests. Imported from immuneACCESS, the table was reduced by TCRdb to in-frame sequences with V and J called. These copies leave out some clones; in studies compared against another copy, an unresolved V gene accounts for under half, and the cause of the remainder is not known. From that table come the V and J calls and clone size; the DNA was used to work out D and trimming. The sample profile shows roughly 150,000 clones; around 89% of them were found once. The top ten constitute approximately 2.1% of the sample.

Sample time point, as interpreted from the label and publication: baseline before first vaccination. Vaccinee samples were obtained from the UK trials COV001 and COV002, which included a single-blind randomized controlled phase 2/3 trial of AZD1222 (ChAdOx1 nCoV-19) in healthy adults. For TCRbeta chain sequencing, PBMC samples were collected from trial participants at day 0 and at day 28 after the second dose. Here is what the overall study found, with its caveats: The 56-69-year group was small, and its depth increase did not reach significance, likely because of low power. No day 14 peak-response samples were available, so repertoires were characterized only after the peak T cell response. Nearly half of unique spike-specific TCRs reportedly recognized epitopes outside regions mutated in the B.1.351 and B.1.1.7 variants. The whole spike protein was spanned by vaccine-associated CD4 TCRs, and dominant responses were seen in regions 160-218 and 743-854. A significant rise in spike-specific TCR breadth and depth was observed after two AZD1222 doses relative to day 0 and relative to MenACWY recipients. Conclusions about previously exposed vaccinees are limited because only six or seven AZD1222 recipients were SARS-CoV-2 seropositive at baseline. Participants were mostly white British and included more females than males, and it was suggested by the authors that clonal diversity may have been underestimated.

The chain is encoded by TRBV11-1 joined to TRBJ1-6, with the D gene not clear enough to name. Specimen: peripheral blood, collected on day 0 of AZD1222 vaccination. This clonotype was sampled from an adult in good health. In nucleotide form, the sequence is TGTGCCAGCAGCTTAGAATCACCTTCCTCACCCCTCCACTTT. Translated, it reads CASSLESPSSPLHF.